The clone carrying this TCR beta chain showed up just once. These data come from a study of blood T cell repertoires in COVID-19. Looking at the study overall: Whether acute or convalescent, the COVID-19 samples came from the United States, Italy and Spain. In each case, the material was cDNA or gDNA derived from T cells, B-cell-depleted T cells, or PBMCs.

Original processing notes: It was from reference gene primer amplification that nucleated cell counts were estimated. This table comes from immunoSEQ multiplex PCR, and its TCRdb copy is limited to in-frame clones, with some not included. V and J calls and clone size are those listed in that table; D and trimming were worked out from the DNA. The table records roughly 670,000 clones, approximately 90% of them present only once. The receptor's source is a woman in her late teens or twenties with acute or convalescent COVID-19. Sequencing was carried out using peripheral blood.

The CDR3 reads CASSVAPFPGSTEAFF. The DNA for the CDR3 is TGTGCCAGCAGCGTAGCCCCCTTTCCAGGCAGCACTGAAGCTTTCTTT. This chain links TRBV9 with TRBJ1-1; D is undetermined. This CDR3 region has 16 residues. Germline CDR1 is SGDLS and CDR2 is YYNGEE. V was clipped by 0 bases and J by 4 bases, with 16 bases between them.